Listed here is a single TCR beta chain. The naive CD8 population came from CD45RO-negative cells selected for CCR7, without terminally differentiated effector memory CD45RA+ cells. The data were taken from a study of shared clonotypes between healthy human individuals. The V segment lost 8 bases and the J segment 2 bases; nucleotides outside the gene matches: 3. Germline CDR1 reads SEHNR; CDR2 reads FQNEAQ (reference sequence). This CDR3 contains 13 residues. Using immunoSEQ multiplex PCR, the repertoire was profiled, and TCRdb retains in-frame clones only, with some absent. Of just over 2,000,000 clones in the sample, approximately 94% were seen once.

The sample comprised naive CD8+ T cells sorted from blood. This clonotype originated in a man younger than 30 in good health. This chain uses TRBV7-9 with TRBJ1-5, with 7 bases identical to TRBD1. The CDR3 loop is CASAGQGNQPQHF. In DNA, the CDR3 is TGTGCCAGCGCCGGACAGGGCAATCAGCCCCAGCATTTT.